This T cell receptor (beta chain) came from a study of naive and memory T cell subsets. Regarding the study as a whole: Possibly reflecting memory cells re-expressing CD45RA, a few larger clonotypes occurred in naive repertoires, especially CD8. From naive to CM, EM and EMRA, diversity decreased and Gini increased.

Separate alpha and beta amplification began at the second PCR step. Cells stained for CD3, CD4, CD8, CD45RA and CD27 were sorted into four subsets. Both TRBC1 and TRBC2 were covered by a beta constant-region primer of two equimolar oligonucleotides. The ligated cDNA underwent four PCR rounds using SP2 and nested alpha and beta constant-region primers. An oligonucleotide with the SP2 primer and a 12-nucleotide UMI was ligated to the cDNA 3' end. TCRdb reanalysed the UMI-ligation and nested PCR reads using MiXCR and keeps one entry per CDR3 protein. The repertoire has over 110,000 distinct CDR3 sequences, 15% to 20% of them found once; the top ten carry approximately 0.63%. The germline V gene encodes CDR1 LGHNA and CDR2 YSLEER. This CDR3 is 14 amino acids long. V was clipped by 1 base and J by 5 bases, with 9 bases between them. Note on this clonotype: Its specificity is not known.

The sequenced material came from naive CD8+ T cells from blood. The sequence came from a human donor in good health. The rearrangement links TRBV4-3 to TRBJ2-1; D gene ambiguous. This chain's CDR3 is CASSQGESDNEQFF. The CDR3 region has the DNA TGCGCCAGCAGCCAAGGAGAGAGCGACAATGAGCAGTTCTTC.